This T cell receptor beta chain was obtained from a study of T-cell reconstitution after alpha-beta-depleted transplantation in children. Findings and limits, study-wide: TCRbeta diversity was high at day 60 in some patients (a result of surviving recipient T cells and thymic progenitors). At the one-year point after transplant, T-cell counts and TCRbeta diversity were found to come mostly from T cells that had been newly produced. Expanded graft clones numbering several hundred reportedly gave rise to alpha-beta T cells about two months after transplant.

This clonotype has a handful of counts. What it binds is not known. The TCRbeta library incorporated unique molecular identifiers. A single record per CDR3 protein comes from TCRdb applying MiXCR to the PCR reads. The data show approximately 1,000,000 distinct CDR3 sequences, with about 26% seen just once and more than 25% held by the top ten. The CDR3 spans 15 residues. Germline values: CDR1 ENHRY, CDR2 SYGVKD. V lost 3 bases and J lost 10; bases outside the gene matches: 12. This clonotype originated in a boy younger than two who had a stem cell transplant for SCID, so the T cells may come from the graft donor. Sequencing used PBMCs, mostly from graft donor cells, obtained 360 days after TCRalphabeta/CD19-depleted stem cell transplant. V and J are TRBV10-3 and TRBJ1-1, with TRBD1 matching over 9 bases. The CDR3 is CAISDSGTGNLGAFF. CDR3 nucleotide sequence: TGTGCCATCAGTGATTCCGGGACAGGGAACTTGGGAGCTTTCTTT.